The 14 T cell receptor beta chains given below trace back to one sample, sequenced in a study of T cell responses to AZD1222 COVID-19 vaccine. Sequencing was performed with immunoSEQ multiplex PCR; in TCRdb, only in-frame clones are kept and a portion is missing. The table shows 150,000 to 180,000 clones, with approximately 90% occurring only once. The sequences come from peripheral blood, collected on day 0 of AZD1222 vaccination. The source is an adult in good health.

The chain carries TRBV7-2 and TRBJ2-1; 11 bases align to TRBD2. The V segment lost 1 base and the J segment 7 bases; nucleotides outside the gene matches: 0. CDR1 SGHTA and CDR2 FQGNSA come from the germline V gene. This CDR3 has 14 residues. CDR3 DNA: TGTGCCAGCAGCTTAGGACTAGCGGGGAATGAGCAGTTCTTC. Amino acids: CASSLGLAGNEQFF.

The CDR3 DNA is TGCGCCAGCAGCTTGACCGGGACGCGAGGGGAGACCCAGTACTTC. The encoded protein is CASSLTGTRGETQYF. The chain couples TRBV5-1 to TRBJ2-5; D might be TRBD1 or TRBD2, each matching 5 bases. Trimming took off 1 base at V and 5 bases at J, with 15 bases between the two ends. CDR1 is SGHRS, CDR2 YFSETQ, per germline. The CDR3 has 15 amino acids.

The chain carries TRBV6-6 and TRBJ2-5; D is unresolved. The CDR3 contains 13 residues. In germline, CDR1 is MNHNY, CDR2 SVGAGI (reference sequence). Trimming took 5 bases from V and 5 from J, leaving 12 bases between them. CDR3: CASSLLEGETQYF. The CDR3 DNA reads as TGTGCCAGCAGTCTACTGGAAGGGGAGACCCAGTACTTC.

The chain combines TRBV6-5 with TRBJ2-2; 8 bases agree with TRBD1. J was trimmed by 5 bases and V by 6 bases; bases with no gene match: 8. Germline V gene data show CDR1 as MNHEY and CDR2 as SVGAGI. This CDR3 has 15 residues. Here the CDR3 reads CASRATGAGTGELFF. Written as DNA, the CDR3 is TGTGCCAGCAGAGCGACAGGGGCAGGGACCGGGGAGCTGTTTTTT.

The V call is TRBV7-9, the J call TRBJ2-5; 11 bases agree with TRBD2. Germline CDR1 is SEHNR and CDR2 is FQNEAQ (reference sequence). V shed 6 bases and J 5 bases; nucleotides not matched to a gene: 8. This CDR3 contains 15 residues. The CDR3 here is CASRDTGTSGETQYF. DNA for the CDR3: TGTGCCAGCAGGGATACCGGGACTAGCGGCGAGACCCAGTACTTC. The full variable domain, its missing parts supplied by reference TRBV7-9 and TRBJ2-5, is DTGVSQNPRHKITKRGQNVTFRCDPISEHNRLYWYRQTLGQGPEFLTYFQNEAQLEKSRLLSDRFSAERPKGSFSTLEIQRTEQGDSAMYLCASRDTGTSGETQYFGPGTRLLVL.

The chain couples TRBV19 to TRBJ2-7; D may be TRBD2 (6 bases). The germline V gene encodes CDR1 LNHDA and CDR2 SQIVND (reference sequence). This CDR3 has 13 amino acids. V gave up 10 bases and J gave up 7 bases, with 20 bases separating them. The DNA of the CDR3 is TGTGCCACCTCTCCAAAGGGACTTGGGGAGCAGTACTTC. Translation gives CATSPKGLGEQYF.

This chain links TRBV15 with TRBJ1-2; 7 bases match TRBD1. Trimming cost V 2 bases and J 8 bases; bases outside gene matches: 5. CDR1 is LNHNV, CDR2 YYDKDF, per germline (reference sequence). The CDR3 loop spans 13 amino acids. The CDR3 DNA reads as TGTGCCACCAGCAGACCGACAGGGCAGGGCTACACCTTC. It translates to CATSRPTGQGYTF.

The CDR3 sequence: CASKERTVNTEAFF. In DNA, the CDR3 is TGTGCCAGCAAGGAAAGGACGGTTAACACTGAAGCTTTCTTT. V is TRBV6-5 and J is TRBJ1-1, with D hard to call. CDR3 length equals 14 residues. Germline CDR1 reads MNHEY; CDR2 reads SVGAGI. V was trimmed by 7 bases and J by 2 bases, leaving 14 bases between them.

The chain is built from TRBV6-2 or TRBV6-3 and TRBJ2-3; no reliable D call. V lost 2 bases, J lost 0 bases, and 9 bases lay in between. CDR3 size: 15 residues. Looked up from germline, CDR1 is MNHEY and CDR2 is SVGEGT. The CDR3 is CASSYGSGSTDTQYF. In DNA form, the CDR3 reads TGTGCCAGCAGTTACGGGTCAGGTAGCACAGATACGCAGTATTTT.

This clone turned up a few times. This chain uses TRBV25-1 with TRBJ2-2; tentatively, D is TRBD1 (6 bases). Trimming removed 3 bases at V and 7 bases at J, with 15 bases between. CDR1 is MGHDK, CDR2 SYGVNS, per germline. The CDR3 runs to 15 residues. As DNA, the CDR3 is TGTGCCAGCAGTGAGGTAGGGGGTGTCAGCGGGGAGCTGTTTTTT. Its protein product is CASSEVGGVSGELFF.

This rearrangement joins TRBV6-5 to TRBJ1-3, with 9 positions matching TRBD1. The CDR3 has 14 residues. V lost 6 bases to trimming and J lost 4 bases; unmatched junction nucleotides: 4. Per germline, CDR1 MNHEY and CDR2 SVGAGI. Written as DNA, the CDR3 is TGTGCCAGCAGGGACAGGGGAAGGGGAAACACCATATATTTT. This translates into CASRDRGRGNTIYF.

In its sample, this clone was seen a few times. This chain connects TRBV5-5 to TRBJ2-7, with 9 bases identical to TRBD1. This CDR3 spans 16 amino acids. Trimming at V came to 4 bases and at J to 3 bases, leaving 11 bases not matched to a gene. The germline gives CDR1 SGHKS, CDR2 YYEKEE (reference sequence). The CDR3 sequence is CASSIEPGTGFYEQYF. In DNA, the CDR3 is TGTGCCAGCAGCATAGAACCCGGGACAGGGTTCTACGAGCAGTACTTC.

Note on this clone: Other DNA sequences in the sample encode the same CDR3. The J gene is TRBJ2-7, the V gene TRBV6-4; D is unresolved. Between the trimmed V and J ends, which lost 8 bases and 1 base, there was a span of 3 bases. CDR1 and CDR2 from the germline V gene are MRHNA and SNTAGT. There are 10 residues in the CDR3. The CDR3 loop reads CASRSYEQYF. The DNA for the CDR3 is TGTGCCAGCCGGTCCTACGAGCAGTACTTC.

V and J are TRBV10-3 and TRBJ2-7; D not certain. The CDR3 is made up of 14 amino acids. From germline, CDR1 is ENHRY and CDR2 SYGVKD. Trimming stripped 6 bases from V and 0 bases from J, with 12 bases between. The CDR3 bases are TGTGCCATCAGCGGCGGTTCAAGCTCCTACGAGCAGTACTTC. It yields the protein CAISGGSSSYEQYF.